This TCR beta chain is from a study of cytomegalovirus exposure and HLA in healthy donors. Clones were sequenced by immunoSEQ multiplex PCR, and TCRdb holds only the in-frame ones, with some missing. The sample contains 55,000 to 65,000 clones, roughly nine tenths of which appear only once. The germline gives CDR1 SGHVS, CDR2 FQNEAQ. The trim removed 7 bases at V and 2 bases at J, leaving 7 bases unmatched. This CDR3 is 15 amino acids long. The genes are TRBV7-8 and TRBJ1-1, with TRBD1 matching over 10 bases. This TCR was recovered from a man in his late teens or twenties in good health and CMV-seronegative. Material: PBMCs. CDR3 DNA: TGTGCCAGCACCTTGACAGGGGGCGTCAACACTGAAGCTTTCTTT. Translating gives CASTLTGGVNTEAFF.